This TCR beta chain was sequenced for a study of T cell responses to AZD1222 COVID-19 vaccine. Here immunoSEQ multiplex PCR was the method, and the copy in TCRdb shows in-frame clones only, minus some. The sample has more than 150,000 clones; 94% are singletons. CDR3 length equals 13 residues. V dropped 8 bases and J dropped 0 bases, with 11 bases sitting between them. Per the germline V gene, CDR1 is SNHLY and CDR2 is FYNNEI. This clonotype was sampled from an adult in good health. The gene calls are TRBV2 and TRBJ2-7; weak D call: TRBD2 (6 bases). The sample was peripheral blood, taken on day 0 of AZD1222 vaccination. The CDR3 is CASGGVGSYEQYF. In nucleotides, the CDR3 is TGTGCCAGCGGCGGGGTCGGCTCCTACGAGCAGTACTTC.